What follows is one T cell receptor beta chain and its context. The data stem from a study of control samples from healthy donors and cancer patients. The CDR3 runs 14 residues. CDR1 is LNHDA, CDR2 SQIVND, per germline (reference sequence). The V end lost 7 bases, the J end lost 1 base, and 12 bases lay between the germline ends. Method: immunoSEQ multiplex PCR; TCRdb's copy keeps in-frame clones and lacks some. This table holds tens of thousands of clones, around nine tenths found once. The genes are TRBV19 and TRBJ2-3, with D possibly matching TRBD2 (5 bases). The sequenced material came from PBMCs. The TCR sequence derives from a man aged 25 to 45 with colorectal cancer. The CDR3 DNA reads as TGTGCCAGTAACGGACTCCAAGGCACAGATACGCAGTATTTT. Residues: CASNGLQGTDTQYF.